This T cell receptor beta chain was identified in a study of read filtering for tumor transcriptome and immune sequencing. Sampling of bone marrow took place during active disease in every patient. The V gene lost 4 bases and the J gene lost 11 bases, with 15 bases spanning the gap. The germline V gene encodes CDR1 ENHRY and CDR2 SYGVKD. This CDR3 contains 12 residues. The library was built from about 400 ng RNA with molecular barcoded adaptors for alpha/delta and beta/gamma chains. TCRdb passed the reads through MiXCR, listing each CDR3 protein once. Altogether roughly 41,000 distinct CDR3 sequences are present, roughly 13% being singletons, with the ten largest covering around 36%. Overall study results and limits: The CD138-negative fraction was mixed bone marrow immune cells, not pure T cells.

In the case of this clonotype: What it recognizes is unknown. A much larger clone sits a single nucleotide away, making a read error possible.

The TCR originated in a donor over 35 with multiple myeloma. The chain combines TRBV10-3 with TRBJ2-7, with D tentatively TRBD2 (6 bases). The source material was a population of CD138-negative cells sorted from bone marrow. The CDR3 protein is CAISGISGDKYF. CDR3 coding DNA: TGTGCCATCAGTGGGATTAGCGGCGACAAGTACTTC.